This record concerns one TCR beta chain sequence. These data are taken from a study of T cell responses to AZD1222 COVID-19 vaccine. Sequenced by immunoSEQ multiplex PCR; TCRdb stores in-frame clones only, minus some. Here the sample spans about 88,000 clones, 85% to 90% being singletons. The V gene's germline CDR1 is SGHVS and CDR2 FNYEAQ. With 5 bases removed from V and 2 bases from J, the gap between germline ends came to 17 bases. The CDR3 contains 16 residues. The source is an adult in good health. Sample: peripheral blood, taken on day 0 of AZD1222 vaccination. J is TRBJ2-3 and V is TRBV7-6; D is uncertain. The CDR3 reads CASSLIREQTTDTQYF. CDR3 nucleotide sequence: TGTGCCAGCAGCCTTATCCGCGAGCAAACCACAGATACGCAGTATTTT.